This T cell receptor beta chain is from a study of T cell responses to AZD1222 COVID-19 vaccine (dated by TCRdb to the early 2020s). With respect to the entire study: AZD1222 recipients given second doses at about 4 weeks or at about 12 weeks were pooled, since spike-specific TCR depth and breadth were not found to differ between the two schedules. A total of 233 trial participants underwent TCR sequencing, of whom around 210 had received two doses of AZD1222 and some 26 had received two doses of the MenACWY control vaccine. Trial participants were enrolled by age into 18-55, 56-69 and 70-plus year subgroups, with roughly 160, 29 and 62 TCR-sequenced participants respectively.

The time point label for this specimen denotes: baseline before first vaccination. Vaccinee samples came from UK trials COV001 and COV002, including a single-blind randomized controlled phase 2/3 trial of AZD1222 (ChAdOx1 nCoV-19) in healthy adults. For TCRbeta chain sequencing, PBMC samples were collected from trial participants at day 0 and at day 28 after the second dose. The CDR3 regions of human TCRbeta chains were subjected to immunosequencing. In the original analysis: TCRs in the repertoires were compared against a reference library of SARS-CoV-2-specific TCRs that had been generated with the MIRA antigen-specificity platform. Breadth meant the fraction of unique TCRs that were SARS-CoV-2-associated, whereas depth meant the fraction of total T cells that were SARS-CoV-2-associated. Using the MIRA data, each spike-specific TCR was assigned both to the spike region to which the TCR was reactive and to a CD4 or CD8 class. Log10-transformed breadth and depth values were compared by one-way ANOVA with Sidak's multiple comparisons tests. What TCRdb holds here is the immuneACCESS table cut down to in-frame rearrangements. Part of the clones is not present; checked against another copy, under half of the missing clones reflect an unresolved V gene, and the others are unexplained. That table is the source of V, J and clone size, and D and trimming were worked out from the DNA. The sample table records more than 85,000 clones; less than 95% of these occur just once. The ten largest account for 7.8% of the sample.

The research as a whole found: The 56-69-year group was small, and its depth increase did not reach significance, likely because of low power. Reportedly, close to half of the unique spike-specific TCRs recognized epitopes lying outside the regions that are mutated in the B.1.351 and B.1.1.7 variants. Participants were mostly white British, with more females than males. The authors suggested clonal diversity may have been underestimated. Because no day 14 peak-response samples were available, repertoires were characterized only after the peak T cell response. A significant rise in spike-specific TCR breadth and depth was observed after two AZD1222 doses relative to day 0 and relative to MenACWY recipients. Conclusions about previously exposed vaccinees were limited because only six or seven AZD1222 recipients were SARS-CoV-2 seropositive at baseline. The whole spike protein was spanned by vaccine-associated CD4 TCRs, and dominant responses were seen in regions 160-218 and 743-854.

Including the terminal cysteine and phenylalanine, the CDR3 comprises 12 residues. The only DNA kept is the CDR3, 36 bases in frame from the first base. CDR1 is given as LGHDT and CDR2 as YNNKEL, both from the germline V gene (reference sequence). V lost 5 bases and J lost 0 bases; the stretch between them is 2 bases long. This clone was observed once. What antigen it recognizes has not been identified. No base quality information exists; no much larger clone differs at one position. The sequencing here drew on peripheral blood, taken on day 0 of AZD1222 vaccination. The TCR sequence derives from an adult in good health. The rearranged segments are TRBV3-1 (or the pseudogene TRBV3-2) and TRBJ1-5; a confident D gene designation cannot be given. Here the CDR3 is given as CASSVSNQPQHF. The DNA is TGTGCCAGCAGCGTTAGCAATCAGCCCCAGCATTTT.